The clone carrying this T cell receptor beta chain has at least ten counts. Its antigen remains unknown. This sample was included in a study of T cell repertoires in cytomegalovirus infection. As for the study in general: Signatures in public TCR beta sequences pointed to both CMV infection and matching HLA type.

TCRdb re-derived calls from the reads in MiXCR, one entry per CDR3 protein. The table includes under 600,000 distinct CDR3 sequences, approximately 15% detected once. Germline V gives CDR1 SGHVS, CDR2 FQNEAQ. The CDR3 extends over 17 amino acids. Trimming pared 1 base from V and 0 bases from J, leaving 16 bases between. Findings and limits, study-wide: Totalled public TCR beta family frequency picked out people who carried CMV plus the relevant HLA. The ex vivo response showed dominance by HLA-C-restricted CMV-specific TCR beta clonotypes.

Sequenced sample: CD8+ T cells from PBMCs. The J gene is TRBJ2-7, the V gene TRBV7-8, with D tentatively TRBD2 (6 bases). This clonotype was obtained from a human donor in good health (CMV status not recorded). Some clones in this sample may be carry-over from other donors' samples. The DNA of the CDR3 is TGTGCCAGCAGCTTAGGGGGCGTCGGGGGACGCTCCTACGAGCAGTACTTC. As protein: CASSLGGVGGRSYEQYF.